Detailed here is one TCR beta chain. This sample was taken from a study of blood T cell repertoires in COVID-19. Study context: In each case, the material was cDNA or gDNA derived from T cells, B-cell-depleted T cells, or PBMCs.

Per the authors' pipeline: Estimation of nucleated cell counts relied on the amplification of reference gene primers. Clones were sequenced by immunoSEQ multiplex PCR, and TCRdb holds only the in-frame ones, with some missing. D and trimming were read from the DNA, whereas the V and J calls and clone size are those reported in that table. This sample yields 95,000 to 150,000 clones, of which around 90% are seen a single time; approximately 1.4% belongs to the top ten. Source material: peripheral blood. The receptor was isolated from a human donor in a cohort sampled during active COVID-19.

The CDR3: CASSLLRQTSTDTQYF. CDR3 nucleotide sequence: TGCGCCAGCAGCCTACTTCGACAGACTAGCACAGATACGCAGTATTTT. V is TRBV4-1 and J is TRBJ2-3; tentatively, D is TRBD1 (5 bases). Germline-derived CDR1 and CDR2 are MGHRA and YSYEKL. This CDR3 contains 16 residues. V was shortened by 4 bases and J by 0 bases, with 14 bases between the two germline ends.